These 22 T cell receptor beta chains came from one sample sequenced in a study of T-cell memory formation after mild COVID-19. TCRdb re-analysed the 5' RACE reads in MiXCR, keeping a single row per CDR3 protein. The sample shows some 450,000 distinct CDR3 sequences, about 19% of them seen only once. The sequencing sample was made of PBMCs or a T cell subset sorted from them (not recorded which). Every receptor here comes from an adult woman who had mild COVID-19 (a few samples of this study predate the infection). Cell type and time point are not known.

CDR3 protein: CSAQGTSTTRDTQYF. The CDR3 DNA follows: TGCAGTGCTCAGGGGACTTCTACCACACGGGATACGCAGTATTTT. V gene TRBV20-1 combines with J gene TRBJ2-3; possibly TRBD1 or TRBD2 for D (6 bases each). Trimming removed 5 bases from V and 6 bases from J, with 21 bases in between. The CDR3 is 15 residues long. Germline CDR1 is DFQATT and CDR2 is SNEGSKA (reference sequence).

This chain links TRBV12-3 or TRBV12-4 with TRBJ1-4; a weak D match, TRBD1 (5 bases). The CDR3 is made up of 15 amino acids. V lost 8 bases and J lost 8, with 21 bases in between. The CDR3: CASAAQGGGSEKLFF. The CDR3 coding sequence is TGTGCCAGCGCGGCCCAGGGTGGTGGGTCGGAAAAACTGTTTTTT.

CDR3 bases: TGTGCCAGCAGCTTAGTGCTAGCGGAACCTCAATACAATGAGCAGTTCTTC. Translation gives CASSLVLAEPQYNEQFF. V and J are TRBV7-6 and TRBJ2-1, with 7 bases that match TRBD2. This CDR3 is 17 amino acids long. Germline values: CDR1 SGHVS, CDR2 FNYEAQ. Trimming removed 1 base from V and 4 bases from J; junction bases left unmatched: 10.

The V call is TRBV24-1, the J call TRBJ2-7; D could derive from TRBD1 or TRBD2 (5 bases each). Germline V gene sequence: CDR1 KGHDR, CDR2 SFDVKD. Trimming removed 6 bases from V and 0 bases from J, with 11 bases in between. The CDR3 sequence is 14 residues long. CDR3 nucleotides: TGTGCCACCAGTCCAGGGACGGTCTCCTACGAGCAGTACTTC. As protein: CATSPGTVSYEQYF.

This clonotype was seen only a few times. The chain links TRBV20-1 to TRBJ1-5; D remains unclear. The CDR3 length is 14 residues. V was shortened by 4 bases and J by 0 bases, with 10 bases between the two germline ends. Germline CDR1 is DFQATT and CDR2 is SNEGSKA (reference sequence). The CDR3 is CSAKPGTSNQPQHF. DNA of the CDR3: TGCAGTGCTAAGCCGGGAACTAGCAATCAGCCCCAGCATTTT.

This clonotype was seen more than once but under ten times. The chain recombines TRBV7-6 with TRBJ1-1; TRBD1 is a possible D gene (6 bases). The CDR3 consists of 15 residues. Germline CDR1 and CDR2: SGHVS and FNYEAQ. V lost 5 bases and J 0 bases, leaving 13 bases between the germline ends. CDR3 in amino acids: CASSQADRLNTEAFF. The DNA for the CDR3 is TGTGCCAGCAGCCAAGCGGACAGACTGAACACTGAAGCTTTCTTT.

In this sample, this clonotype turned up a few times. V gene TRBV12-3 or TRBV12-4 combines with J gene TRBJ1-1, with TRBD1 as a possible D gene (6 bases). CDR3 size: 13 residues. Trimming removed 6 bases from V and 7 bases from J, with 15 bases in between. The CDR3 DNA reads TGTGCCAGCAGCTTAACAGGGTACAGTGAAGCTTTCTTT. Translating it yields CASSLTGYSEAFF.

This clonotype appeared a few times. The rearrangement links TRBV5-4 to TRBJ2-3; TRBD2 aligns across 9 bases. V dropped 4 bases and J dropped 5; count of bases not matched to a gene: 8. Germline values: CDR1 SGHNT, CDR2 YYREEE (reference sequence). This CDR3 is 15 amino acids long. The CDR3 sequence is CASSPRMRGGDTQYF. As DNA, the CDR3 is TGTGCCAGCAGCCCTAGGATGCGGGGGGGAGATACGCAGTATTTT.

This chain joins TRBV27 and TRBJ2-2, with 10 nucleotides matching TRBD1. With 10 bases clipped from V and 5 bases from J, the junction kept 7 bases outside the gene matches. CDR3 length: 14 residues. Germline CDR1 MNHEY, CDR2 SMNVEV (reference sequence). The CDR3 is CATTRTGGTGELFF. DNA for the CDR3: TGTGCCACCACCCGGACAGGGGGGACCGGGGAGCTGTTTTTT.

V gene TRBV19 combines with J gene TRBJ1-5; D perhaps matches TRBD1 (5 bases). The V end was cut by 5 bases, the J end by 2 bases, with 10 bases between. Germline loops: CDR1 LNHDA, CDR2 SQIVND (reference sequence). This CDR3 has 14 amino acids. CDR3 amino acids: CASSFDSRNQPQHF. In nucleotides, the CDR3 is TGTGCCAGTAGTTTTGACAGCCGCAATCAGCCCCAGCATTTT. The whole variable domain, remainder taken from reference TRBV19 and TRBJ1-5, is DGGITQSPKYLFRKEGQNVTLSCEQNLNHDAMYWYRQDPGQGLRLIYYSQIVNDFQKGDIAEGYSVSREKKESFPLTVTSAQKNPTAFYLCASSFDSRNQPQHFGDGTRLSIL.

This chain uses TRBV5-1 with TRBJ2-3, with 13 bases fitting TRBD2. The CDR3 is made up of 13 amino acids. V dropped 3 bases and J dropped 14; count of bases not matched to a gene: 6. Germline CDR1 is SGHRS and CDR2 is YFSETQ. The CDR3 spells CASSSGTSGEGYF. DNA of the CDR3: TGCGCCAGCAGCTCCGGGACTAGCGGGGAGGGGTATTTT.

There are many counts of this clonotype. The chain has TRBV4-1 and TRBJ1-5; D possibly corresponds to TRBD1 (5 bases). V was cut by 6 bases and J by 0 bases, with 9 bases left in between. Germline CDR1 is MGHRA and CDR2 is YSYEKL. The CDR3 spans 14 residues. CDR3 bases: TGCGCCAGCAGTCCGACAGATAGCAATCAGCCCCAGCATTTT. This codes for CASSPTDSNQPQHF.

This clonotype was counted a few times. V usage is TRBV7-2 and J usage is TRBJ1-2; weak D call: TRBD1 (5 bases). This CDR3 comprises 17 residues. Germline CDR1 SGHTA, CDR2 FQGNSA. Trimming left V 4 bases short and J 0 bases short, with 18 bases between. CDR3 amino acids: CASSSGGGALANYGYTF. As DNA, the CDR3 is TGTGCCAGCAGCTCCGGAGGAGGGGCCCTAGCTAACTATGGCTACACCTTC. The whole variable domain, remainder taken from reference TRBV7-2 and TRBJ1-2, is GAGVSQSPSNKVTEKGKDVELRCDPISGHTALYWYRQSLGQGLEFLIYFQGNSAPDKSGLPSDRFSAERTGGSVSTLTIQRTQQEDSAVYLCASSSGGGALANYGYTFGSGTRLTVV.

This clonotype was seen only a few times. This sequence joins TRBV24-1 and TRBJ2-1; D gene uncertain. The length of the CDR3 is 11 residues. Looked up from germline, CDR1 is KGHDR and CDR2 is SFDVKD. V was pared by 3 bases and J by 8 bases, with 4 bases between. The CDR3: CATSDTYEQFF. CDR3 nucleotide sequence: TGTGCCACCAGTGATACTTATGAGCAGTTCTTC.

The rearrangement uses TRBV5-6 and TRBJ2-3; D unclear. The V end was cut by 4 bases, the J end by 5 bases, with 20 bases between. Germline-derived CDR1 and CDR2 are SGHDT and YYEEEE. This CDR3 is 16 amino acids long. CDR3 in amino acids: CASSARGRIGGDTQYF. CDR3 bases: TGTGCCAGCAGCGCCCGCGGCAGAATCGGTGGAGATACGCAGTATTTT. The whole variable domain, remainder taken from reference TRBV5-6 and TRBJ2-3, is DAGVTQSPTHLIKTRGQQVTLRCSPKSGHDTVSWYQQALGQGPQFIFQYYEEEERQRGNFPDRFSGHQFPNYSSELNVNALLLGDSALYLCASSARGRIGGDTQYFGPGTRLTVL.

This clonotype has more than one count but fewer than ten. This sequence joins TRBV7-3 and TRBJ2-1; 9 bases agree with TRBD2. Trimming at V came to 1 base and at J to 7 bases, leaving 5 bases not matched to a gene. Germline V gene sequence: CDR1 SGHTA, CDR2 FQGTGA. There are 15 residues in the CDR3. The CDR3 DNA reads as TGTGCCAGCAGCTTAATAGGGCTAGCGGGGAATGAGCAGTTCTTC. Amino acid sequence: CASSLIGLAGNEQFF.

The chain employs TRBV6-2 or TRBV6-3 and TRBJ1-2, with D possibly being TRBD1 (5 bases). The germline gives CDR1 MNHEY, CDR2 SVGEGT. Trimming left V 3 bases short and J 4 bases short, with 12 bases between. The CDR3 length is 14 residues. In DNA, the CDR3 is TGTGCCAGCAGTTATATCGGGACGGGCTATGGCTACACCTTC. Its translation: CASSYIGTGYGYTF.

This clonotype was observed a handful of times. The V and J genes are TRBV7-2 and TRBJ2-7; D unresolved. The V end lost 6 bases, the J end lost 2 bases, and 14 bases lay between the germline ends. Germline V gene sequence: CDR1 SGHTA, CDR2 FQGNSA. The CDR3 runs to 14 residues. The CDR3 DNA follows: TGTGCCAGCAGTGTGACACTCTTTGCCTACGAGCAGTACTTC. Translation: CASSVTLFAYEQYF.

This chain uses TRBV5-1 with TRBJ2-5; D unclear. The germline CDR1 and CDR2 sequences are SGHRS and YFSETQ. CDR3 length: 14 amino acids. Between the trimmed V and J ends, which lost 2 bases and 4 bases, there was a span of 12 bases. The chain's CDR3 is CASSFGPDGETQYF. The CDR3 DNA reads TGCGCCAGCAGCTTCGGCCCCGACGGAGAGACCCAGTACTTC.

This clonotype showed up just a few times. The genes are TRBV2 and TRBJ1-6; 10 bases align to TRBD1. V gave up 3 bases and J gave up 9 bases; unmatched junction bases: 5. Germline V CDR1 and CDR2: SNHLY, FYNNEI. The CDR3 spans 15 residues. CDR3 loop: CASSDGQGEISPLHF. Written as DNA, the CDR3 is TGTGCCAGCAGTGACGGACAGGGGGAAATTTCACCCCTCCACTTT.

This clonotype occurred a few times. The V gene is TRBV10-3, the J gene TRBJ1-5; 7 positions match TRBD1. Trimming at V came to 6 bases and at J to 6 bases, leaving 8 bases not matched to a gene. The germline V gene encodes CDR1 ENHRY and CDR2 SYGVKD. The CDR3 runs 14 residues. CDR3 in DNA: TGTGCCATCAGAGAAGGACAGGATAGTCAGCCCCAGCATTTT. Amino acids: CAIREGQDSQPQHF.

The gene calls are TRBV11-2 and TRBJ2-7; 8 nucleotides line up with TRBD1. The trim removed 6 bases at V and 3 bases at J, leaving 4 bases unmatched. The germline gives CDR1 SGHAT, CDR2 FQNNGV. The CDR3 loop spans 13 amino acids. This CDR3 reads CASRRTGIYEQYF. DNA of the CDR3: TGTGCCAGCAGGAGGACAGGGATCTACGAGCAGTACTTC.